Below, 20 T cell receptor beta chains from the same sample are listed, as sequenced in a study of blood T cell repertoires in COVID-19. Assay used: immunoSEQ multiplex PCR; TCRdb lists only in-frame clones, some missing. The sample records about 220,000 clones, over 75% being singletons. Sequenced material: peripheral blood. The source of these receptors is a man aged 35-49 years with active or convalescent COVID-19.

CDR3 protein: CASSLGGGAPDTQYF. For the CDR3, the DNA is TGTGCCAGCAGTTTGGGCGGGGGGGCCCCAGATACGCAGTATTTT. The rearrangement joins TRBV27 to TRBJ2-3; 9 nucleotides agree with TRBD2. Germline V gene data show CDR1 as MNHEY and CDR2 as SMNVEV (reference sequence). Losses at the gene ends were 3 bases for V and 4 bases for J; bases not matched to a gene: 5. The CDR3 is 15 amino acids.

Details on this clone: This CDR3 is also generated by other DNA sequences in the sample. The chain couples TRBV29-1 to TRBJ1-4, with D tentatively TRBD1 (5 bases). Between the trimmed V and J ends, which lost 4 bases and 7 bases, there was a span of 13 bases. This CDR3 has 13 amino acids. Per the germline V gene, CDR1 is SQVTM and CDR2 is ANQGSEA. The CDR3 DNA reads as TGCAGCGTTGGGGGGGGTGGCGGTGAAAAACTGTTTTTT. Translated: CSVGGGGGEKLFF. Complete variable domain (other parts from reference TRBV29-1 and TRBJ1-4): SAVISQKPSRDICQRGTSLTIQCQVDSQVTMMFWYRQQPGQSLTLIATANQGSEATYESGFVIDKFPISRPNLTFSTLTVSNMSPEDSSIYLCSVGGGGGEKLFFGSGTQLSVL.

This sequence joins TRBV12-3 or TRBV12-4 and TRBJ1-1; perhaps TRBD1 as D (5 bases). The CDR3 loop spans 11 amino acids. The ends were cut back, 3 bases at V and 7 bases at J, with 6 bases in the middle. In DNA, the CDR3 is TGTGCCAGCAGTTTCGGGGGTGAAGCTTTCTTT. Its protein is CASSFGGEAFF.

The CDR3 DNA reads as TGCGCCAGCAGTCATGTAGATTTCCGCTCTGGAAACACCATATATTTT. Protein sequence: CASSHVDFRSGNTIYF. This chain links TRBV23-1 with TRBJ1-3; no reliable D call. TRBV23-1 is recorded as an ORF, its role being uncertain. CDR3 length: 16 residues. Trimming stripped 3 bases from V and 0 bases from J, with 12 bases between.

The CDR3 spells CASSLLTGYGYTF. CDR3 nucleotides: TGTGCCAGCAGTTTATTAACAGGATATGGCTACACCTTC. The chain uses TRBV28 and TRBJ1-2; possible D gene TRBD1, 5 bases. CDR3 length equals 13 residues. Germline V lookup: CDR1 MDHEN, CDR2 SYDVKM. The V gene lost 1 base and the J gene lost 5 bases, with 8 bases spanning the gap.

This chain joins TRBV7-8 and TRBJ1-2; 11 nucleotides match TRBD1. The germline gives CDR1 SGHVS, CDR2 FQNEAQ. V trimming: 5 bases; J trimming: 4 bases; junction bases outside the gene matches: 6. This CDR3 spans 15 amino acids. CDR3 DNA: TGTGCCAGCAGCCCTCGGACAGGGGGCATCTATGGCTACACCTTC. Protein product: CASSPRTGGIYGYTF.

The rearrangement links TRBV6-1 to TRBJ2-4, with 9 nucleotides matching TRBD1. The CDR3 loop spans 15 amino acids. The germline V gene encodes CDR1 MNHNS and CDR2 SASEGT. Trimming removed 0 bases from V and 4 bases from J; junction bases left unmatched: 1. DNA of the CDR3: TGTGCCAGCAGTGAAGCAGGGACAGGGAAAAACATTCAGTACTTC. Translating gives CASSEAGTGKNIQYF.

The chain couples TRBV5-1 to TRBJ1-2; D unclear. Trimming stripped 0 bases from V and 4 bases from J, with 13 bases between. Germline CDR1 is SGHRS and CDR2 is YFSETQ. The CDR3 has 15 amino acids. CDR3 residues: CASSLVVGGSYGYTF. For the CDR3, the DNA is TGCGCCAGCAGCTTGGTTGTGGGAGGGAGCTATGGCTACACCTTC.

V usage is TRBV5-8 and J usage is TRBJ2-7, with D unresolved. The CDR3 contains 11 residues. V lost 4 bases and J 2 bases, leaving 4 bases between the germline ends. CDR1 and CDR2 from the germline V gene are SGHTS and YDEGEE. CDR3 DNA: TGTGCCAGCAGCGGGCCCTACGAGCAGTACTTC. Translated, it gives CASSGPYEQYF.

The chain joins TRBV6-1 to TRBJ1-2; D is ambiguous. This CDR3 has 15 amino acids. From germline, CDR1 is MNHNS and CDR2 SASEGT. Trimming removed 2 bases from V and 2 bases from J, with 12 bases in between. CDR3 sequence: CASSEFDFENYGYTF. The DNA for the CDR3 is TGTGCCAGCAGTGAATTTGACTTCGAGAACTATGGCTACACCTTC.

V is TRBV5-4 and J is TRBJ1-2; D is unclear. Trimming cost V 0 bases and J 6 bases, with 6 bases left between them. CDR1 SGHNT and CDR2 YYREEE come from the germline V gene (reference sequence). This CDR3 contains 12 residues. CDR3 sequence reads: CASSLGGNGYTF. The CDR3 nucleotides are TGTGCCAGCAGCTTGGGCGGAAATGGCTACACCTTC. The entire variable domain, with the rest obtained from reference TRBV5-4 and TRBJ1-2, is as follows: ETGVTQSPTHLIKTRGQQVTLRCSSQSGHNTVSWYQQALGQGPQFIFQYYREEENGRGNFPPRFSGLQFPNYSSELNVNALELDDSALYLCASSLGGNGYTFGSGTRLTVV.

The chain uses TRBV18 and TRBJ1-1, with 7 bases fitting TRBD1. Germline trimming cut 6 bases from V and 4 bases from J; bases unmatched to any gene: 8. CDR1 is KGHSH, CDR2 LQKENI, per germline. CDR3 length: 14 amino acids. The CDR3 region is CASSPQGEATEAFF. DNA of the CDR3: TGTGCCAGCTCGCCTCAGGGGGAGGCCACTGAAGCTTTCTTT.

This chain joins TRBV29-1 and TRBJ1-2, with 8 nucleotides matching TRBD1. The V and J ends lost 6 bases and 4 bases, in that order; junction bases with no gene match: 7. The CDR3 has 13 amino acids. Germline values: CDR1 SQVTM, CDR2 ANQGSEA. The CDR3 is CSVGQGGLYGYTF. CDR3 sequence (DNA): TGCAGCGTCGGACAGGGAGGACTCTATGGCTACACCTTC. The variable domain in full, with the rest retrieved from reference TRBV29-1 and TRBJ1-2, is SAVISQKPSRDICQRGTSLTIQCQVDSQVTMMFWYRQQPGQSLTLIATANQGSEATYESGFVIDKFPISRPNLTFSTLTVSNMSPEDSSIYLCSVGQGGLYGYTFGSGTRLTVV.

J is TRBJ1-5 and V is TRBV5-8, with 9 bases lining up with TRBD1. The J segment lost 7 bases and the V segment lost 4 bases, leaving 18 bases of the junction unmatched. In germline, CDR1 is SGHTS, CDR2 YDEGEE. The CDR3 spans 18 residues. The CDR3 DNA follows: TGTGCCAGCAGCCTAGTTGGGGGACAGGGAGTCAGGGGACAGCCCCAGCATTTT. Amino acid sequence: CASSLVGGQGVRGQPQHF.

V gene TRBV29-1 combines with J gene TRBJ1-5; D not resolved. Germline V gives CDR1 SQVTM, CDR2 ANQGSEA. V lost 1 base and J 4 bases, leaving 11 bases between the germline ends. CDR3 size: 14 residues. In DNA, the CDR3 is TGCAGCGTTGAAGTGGCAGGAACTAATCAGCCCCAGCATTTT. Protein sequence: CSVEVAGTNQPQHF.

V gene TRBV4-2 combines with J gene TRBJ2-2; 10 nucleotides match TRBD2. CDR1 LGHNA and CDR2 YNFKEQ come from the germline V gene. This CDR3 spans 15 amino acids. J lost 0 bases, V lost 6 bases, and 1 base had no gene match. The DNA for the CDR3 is TGTGCCAGCAGGCTAGCGGGGGCGAACACCGGGGAGCTGTTTTTT. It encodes CASRLAGANTGELFF.

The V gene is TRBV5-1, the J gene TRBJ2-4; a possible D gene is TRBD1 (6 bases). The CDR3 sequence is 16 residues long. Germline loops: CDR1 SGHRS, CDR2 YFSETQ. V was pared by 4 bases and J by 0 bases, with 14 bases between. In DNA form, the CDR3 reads TGCGCCAGCAGCCCAGGGACACTCGAAGCCAAAAACATTCAGTACTTC. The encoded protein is CASSPGTLEAKNIQYF.

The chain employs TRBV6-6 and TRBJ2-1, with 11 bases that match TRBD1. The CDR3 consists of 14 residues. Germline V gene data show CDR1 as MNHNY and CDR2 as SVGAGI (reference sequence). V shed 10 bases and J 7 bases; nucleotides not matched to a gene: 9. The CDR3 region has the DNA TGTGCCACCATGACCGGGACAGGGGGGAATGAGCAGTTCTTC. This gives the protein CATMTGTGGNEQFF.

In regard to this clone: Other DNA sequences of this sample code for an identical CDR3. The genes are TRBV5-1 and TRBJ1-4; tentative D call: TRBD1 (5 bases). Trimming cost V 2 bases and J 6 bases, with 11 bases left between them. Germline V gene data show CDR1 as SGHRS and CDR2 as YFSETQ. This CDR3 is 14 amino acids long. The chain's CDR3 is CASSLGQGYEKLFF. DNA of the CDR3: TGCGCCAGCAGCTTAGGGCAGGGCTATGAAAAACTGTTTTTT. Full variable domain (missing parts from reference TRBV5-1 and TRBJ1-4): KAGVTQTPRYLIKTRGQQVTLSCSPISGHRSVSWYQQTPGQGLQFLFEYFSETQRNKGNFPGRFSGRQFSNSRSEMNVSTLELGDSALYLCASSLGQGYEKLFFGSGTQLSVL.

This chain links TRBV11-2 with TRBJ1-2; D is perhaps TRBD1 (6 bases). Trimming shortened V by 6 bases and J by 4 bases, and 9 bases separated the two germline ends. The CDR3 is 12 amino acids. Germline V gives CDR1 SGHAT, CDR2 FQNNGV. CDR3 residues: CASSSGAYGYTF. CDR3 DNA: TGTGCCAGCAGTTCAGGGGCCTATGGCTACACCTTC.